This T cell receptor (beta chain) was captured by sequencing in a study of CD8+ T cells in alopecia areata. Findings of the study overall: For lesional scalp, especially alopecia totalis/universalis, clonality was higher than in normal scalp. Against the mouse data, patients shared TCRs less clearly, possibly for HLA reasons.

Collection of lesional scalp punch biopsies and peripheral blood was performed in alopecia areata patients. Investigators sorted PBMCs to obtain both CD4+ and CD8+ T cells. Germline V gene sequence: CDR1 MGHDK, CDR2 SYGVNS. V was clipped by 3 bases and J by 3 bases; unmatched bases: 7. The CDR3 is 15 amino acids. As regards this clone: Its matching antigen is unknown.

After isolation, RNA underwent reverse transcription to generate cDNA as the sequencing template. Only in-frame clones appear in the TCRdb table, and some are missing; sequencing was by immunoSEQ multiplex PCR. Of around 200,000 clones in the sample, approximately 62% were seen once. This sequence joins TRBV25-1 and TRBJ2-7; 8 nucleotides align to TRBD1. This sequence was found in a human donor with alopecia areata. This specimen consisted of CD4+ T cells sorted from blood, obtained at week 0. The CDR3 coding sequence is TGTGCCAGCAGTGAGTCCGGGACAGGACACTACGAGCAGTACTTC. Translating gives CASSESGTGHYEQYF.